This TCR beta chain originates from a study of cytomegalovirus exposure and HLA in healthy donors. The sample holds a few counts of this clone. In germline, CDR1 is SGHRS, CDR2 YFSETQ. V was clipped by 3 bases and J by 2 bases, with 18 bases between them. CDR3 length equals 16 residues. Use of 60 Vbeta and 13 Jbeta primers characterized the PCR. Method: immunoSEQ multiplex PCR; TCRdb's copy keeps in-frame clones and lacks some. The sample has under 200,000 clones, roughly four fifths seen once. This sequence was found in a man between 18 and 29 years old in good health and CMV-seronegative. Sequencing used PBMCs. The chain links TRBV5-1 to TRBJ2-7, with D perhaps TRBD2 (7 bases). CDR3 bases: TGCGCCAGCAGCTCCCCTGGGGGGGGCAGTCCCTACGAGCAGTACTTC. Amino acids: CASSSPGGGSPYEQYF.